This T cell receptor beta chain originates from a study of blood T cell repertoires in COVID-19. Study-wide context: Researchers got acute and convalescent COVID-19 samples from the United States, Italy and Spain. Sources were T cells, B-cell-depleted T cells, or PBMCs; the material itself was cDNA or gDNA.

CDR1 MNHEY and CDR2 SMNVEV come from the germline V gene (reference sequence). The length of the CDR3 is 15 residues. J gave up 8 bases and V 2 bases, and 10 bases lay outside the gene matches. Under the authors' procedure: Amplified reference gene primers provided the basis for estimating nucleated cell counts. Some clones are missing from TCRdb's copy, which holds only in-frame ones; the method was immunoSEQ multiplex PCR. The V and J calls and clone size are taken from that table; D and trimming were inferred from the DNA. The table shows about 44,000 clones, with roughly 84% occurring only once. The sequence derives from a woman in her 70s with acute or convalescent COVID-19. The sample taken for sequencing was peripheral blood. The chain joins TRBV27 to TRBJ1-2; 8 bases map to TRBD1. The CDR3 spells CASSLRAGGPRGYTF. The CDR3, as DNA: TGTGCCAGCAGTTTAAGGGCAGGGGGCCCCCGGGGCTACACCTTC.